The TCR beta chain under discussion was sequenced for a study of cytomegalovirus exposure and HLA in healthy donors (dated by TCRdb to about 2017). Regarding the research as a whole: An earlier analysis of 550 to 700 of the donors reported 250 to 300 Gb of sequence data and roughly 110 million unique TCR beta sequences from about 179 million T cells. About 300 gigabases of sequencing data and tens of millions of unique TCR sequences were included in an early release covering about 700 HLA-typed donors. Of the approximately 400 genotyped donors, over 65% fell in the genetic ancestry cluster associated with self-reported Caucasian donors. The study aimed to test whether signatures of past pathogen exposure could be identified by cataloging public T cell receptors. The study used immunosequencing to profile the T cell repertoires of several hundred subjects and linked those repertoires to cytomegalovirus serostatus. Besides the first cohort of 666 subjects, a separate validation cohort made up of roughly 120 different subjects was used. High-throughput TCR immunosequencing, statistical association of individual TCRs with disease status, and machine learning were combined to predict cytomegalovirus infection status. A later analysis re-examined previously published TCR beta repertoires from several hundred donors and added high-resolution HLA genotyping to investigate patterns of TCR occurrence. Rather than drawing on any new phenotypic data, the later analysis identified candidate immune exposures from TCR beta sequences and the way those sequences occurred across donors. An earlier analysis of approximately 630 of the donors applied high-throughput TCR beta sequencing to assess whether each TCR beta V gene segment acted as functional or pseudogenic. Donor age, sex, ethnicity and CMV serostatus were collected together with the repertoire data. A later genetic analysis took genome-wide SNP genotypes for 398 of the 666 donors and used that subset as a discovery cohort. Every discovery cohort repertoire had been produced on one sequencing platform. Both class I and class II loci were covered by HLA typing, at four-digit resolution. Typing coverage varied by locus: about 629-640 donors for A, B, C, DRB1 and DQB1; more than 500 for DQA1; more than 600 for DPA1; roughly 450 for DPB1. Five DR-DQ haplotypes were handled as single units for association and clustering because linkage in the cohort was strong. Across 398 genotyped donors of the cohort, an average of approximately 240,000 unique TCR beta nucleotide sequences per donor were sequenced, and roughly 20% of those sequences were non-productive. Overall study results and their limits: In an earlier analysis of 450 to 750 of the donors, most TCR beta V segments appeared in productive rearrangements about 90% or about 30% of the time, broadly matching IMGT annotations. The classifier was reported to diagnose cytomegalovirus status with high specificity and sensitivity in both the original cohort and the validation cohort. V-gene and J-gene trimming of TCR beta chains was associated with a missense DCLRE1C variant in a later genetic analysis, and the association was replicated in an independent cohort. In a later analysis, HLA-associated TCR beta chains showed more clonal expansion and lower generation probabilities than non-associated chains that were equally common. Most TCR sequences were seen in very few donors, while some public TCRs were found in many individuals. A further reported finding was that TCR beta sequences accurately predicted the HLA-A and HLA-B alleles for most subjects in the first cohort. A group of highly shared sequence variants was considered likely to be a technical artifact of the sequencing pipeline. According to a later genetic analysis, donors in an Asian-associated ancestry cluster had fewer N-insertions in productive TCRs than the approximately 710-donor mean. According to a later analysis, parvovirus B19, influenza, CMV and Epstein-Barr virus appeared linked to several top co-occurrence clusters. Linkage disequilibrium might explain the correlated functional status among segregating V segments, but an unknown experimental factor could not be ruled out. Roughly uniform sequencing depth across donors was assumed in presence/absence analyses, although this assumption may not hold. Because HLA typing was missing for some donors at each locus, association tests included only the typed subset. According to a later analysis, TCR association rates differed among HLA loci, with DRB1 alleles showing the most associated TCRs and HLA-C alleles showing the fewest. It was suggested by the authors that the approach could potentially be generalized to other disease states and immunological phenotypes. A total of 150 to 200 TCR beta chains were listed by the study as associated with cytomegalovirus. Strong co-occurrence of HLA alleles, especially DR and DQ, made assigning TCR associations to individual alleles difficult. Three of the identified cytomegalovirus-associated TCR beta chains were confirmed in vitro to be specific for cytomegalovirus antigens. CMV serostatus was the only immune exposure information available for the cohort. Some 15 rarely observed V segments, including chromosome 9 orphons, were excluded from the earlier analysis of 550 to 700 of the donors because counts were too low. The 87-base-pair reads could not distinguish some IMGT-functional V segments, including TRBV6-2 and TRBV6-3, so those segments were excluded. A later analysis found that most CMV-associated TCR beta chains appeared HLA-restricted, with HLA associations seemingly driven largely by CMV exposure. In this cohort, only TCR beta chains were sequenced, and detectable features were limited by the absence of alpha or paired-chain data. Specific HLA alleles were associated with 16,951 TCR beta sequences at a false discovery rate of 0.05 in a later analysis.

Its CDR3 holds 15 amino acids, cysteine through phenylalanine. CDR3 DNA only is kept here, 45 bases in frame from base 1. CDR1 is given as SQVTM and CDR2 as ANQGSEA, both from the germline V gene. V trim: 6 bases; J trim: 4 bases; unmatched bases: 11. The cohort consisted of 600 to 750 healthy bone marrow donors. All cohort members were sampled while nominally healthy, although unrecorded immune exposures were likely present. The donor was CMV seropositive and belonged to the group of a few hundred seropositive cohort members. Every donor gave a peripheral blood sample, and the peripheral blood mononuclear cells from that sample were used for TCR beta sequencing. Genomic DNA was extracted from the blood cell samples with the Qiagen DNeasy Blood Extraction Kit. As regards this clone: No antigen is known for it.

Library prep was done by the immunoSEQ multiplex PCR assay. For the multiplex PCR, a mixture combining 60 forward primers for TCR Vbeta segments and 13 reverse primers for TCR Jbeta segments was used. The CDR3 region of rearranged TCR beta genes was amplified from genomic DNA with a multiplex PCR assay. The amplified TCR beta libraries were sequenced on the Illumina HiSeq System as 87-base-pair reads. The authors' analysis ran thus. A later analysis tallied roughly 76 million unique TCR beta chains across the 650 to 750 repertoires, and some 10 million of those chains were shared by two or more donors. Raw reads were error-corrected and collapsed into unique sequences by a nearest-neighbor algorithm in which closely related sequences were merged to remove PCR and sequencing errors. CDR3 sequences were aligned to IMGT reference sequences to assign V, D and J gene segments. For a sequence to be retained, a match of at least six nucleotides to both a V gene segment and a J gene segment was required. A rearrangement counted as productive if the CDR3 had no stop codons and remained in frame with V and J, and every other rearrangement counted as non-productive. Following IMGT convention, CDR3 was defined as the stretch from the second conserved V-encoded cysteine to the conserved J-encoded phenylalanine. The earlier analysis of 500 to 600 of the donors excluded sequences that lacked an unambiguous match to a single V gene segment. In an earlier analysis of some 590 of the donors, a V segment was called functional when productive rearrangements were above 56.7%, and segregating when the standard deviation between donors exceeded 5%. To diagnose cytomegalovirus status from the catalog of TCR beta chain sequences, a statistical classification framework was built. In a later analysis, V and J genes were assigned by comparing TCR nucleotide sequences against IMGT/GENE-DB human TR gene sequences. A later analysis assigned CDR3 sequences and most-parsimonious VDJ recombination scenarios with the TCRdist pipeline. A later analysis defined each TCR beta chain by its CDR3 amino acid sequence plus V-gene family, and excluded reads lacking a unique V-gene family. As a way to deal with suspected cross-contamination and a sequencing artifact, a later analysis dropped over 550 nucleotide sequences that were highly shared and had low generation probability. A later analysis calculated a clonal expansion index for each public chain from normalized within-repertoire ranks of inferred template counts. Generation probabilities in a later analysis came from a VDJ recombination model fitted to out-of-frame rearrangements, and those results were checked against IGoR. Hypergeometric tests were used in a later analysis to score TCR-TCR, TCR-HLA and TCR-CMV co-occurrence, with a repertoire-size bias correction applied to the TCR pairs. False discovery rates were estimated in a later analysis by permuting HLA or CMV assignments 20 times. A later analysis grouped co-occurring TCRs with DBSCAN, adding TCRdist sequence similarity when clustering within HLA-allele-positive subsets. Co-occurrence clustering excluded repertoires with fewer than 30,000 or more than 120,000 public chains, plus five with anomalous nucleotide sharing. Imported from immuneACCESS, the table was reduced by TCRdb to in-frame sequences with V and J called. These copies leave out some clones; in studies compared against another copy, an unresolved V gene accounts for under half, and the cause of the remainder is not known. V and J calls plus clone size are reproduced from that table; the DNA served to infer D and trimming. The sample table on file contains 150,000 to 200,000 clones. The ten largest clones add up to 0.7% to 0.8% of the sample.

Sequencing input: PBMCs. The rearrangement joined TRBV29-1 to TRBJ2-2; TRBD1 matches 7 bases in the middle. This TCR came from a woman in her late teens or twenties in good health and CMV-seropositive. Here the CDR3 is given as CSVSPGTVITGELFF. The nucleotide sequence is given as TGCAGCGTCTCCCCCGGGACAGTCATCACCGGGGAGCTGTTTTTT.